The 10 T cell receptor beta chains in this list originate from one sample, sequenced in a study of breast tumors, draining lymph nodes, adjacent tissues (dated by TCRdb to the mid-2010s). Lymph node samples came from the axillary draining lymph nodes of breast cancer patients. Receptor libraries were prepared by multiplex PCR. Sequencing was carried out with an Illumina HiSeq 2000. The public sequencing data were trimmed at Q25 with fastp and processed into clonotypes with MiXCR by TCRdb, which kept only in-frame beta chains. Rows with one shared CDR3 protein collapse into an entry with the most common genes and DNA. This sample is represented by some 130,000 distinct CDR3 sequences; around 20% of them were singletons. Roughly 2% of the sample lies in the top ten. The sequencing input was axillary lymph node tissue. These receptors were obtained from a female donor with breast cancer. Some clones in this sample may be carry-over from other donors' samples.

This clonotype has just a few counts. This chain joins TRBV20-1 and TRBJ2-5, with D possibly matching TRBD2 (5 bases). V lost 6 bases, J lost 1 base, and 9 bases lay in between. The CDR3 length is 12 residues. Germline values: CDR1 DFQATT, CDR2 SNEGSKA (reference sequence). CDR3 residues: CSARVFQETQYF. The CDR3 coding sequence is TGCAGTGCGAGGGTATTCCAAGAGACCCAGTACTTC.

The table lists this clonotype with many counts. This chain connects TRBV5-1 to TRBJ2-3; a weak D match, TRBD2 (5 bases). Germline loops: CDR1 SGHRS, CDR2 YFSETQ. The CDR3 runs 15 residues. The V and J ends lost 5 bases and 4 bases respectively, with 17 bases between them. CDR3 nucleotide sequence: TGCGCCAGCAGGACCGGAGGCCAGGTGGCAGATACGCAGTATTTT. Amino acids: CASRTGGQVADTQYF.

This clonotype was counted ten times or more. This chain's CDR3 is CATSRGGALFRPQHF. CDR3 bases: TGTGCCACCAGCAGAGGAGGGGCTCTATTCAGGCCCCAGCATTTT. The genes are TRBV15 and TRBJ1-5; the D gene is possibly TRBD1 (5 bases). The CDR3 runs 15 residues. V shed 1 base and J shed 9 bases, with 16 bases lying between them. The germline V gene has CDR1 LNHNV and CDR2 YYDKDF (reference sequence). The entire variable domain, with the rest obtained from reference TRBV15 and TRBJ1-5, is as follows: DAMVIQNPRYQVTQFGKPVTLSCSQTLNHNVMYWYQQKSSQAPKLLFHYYDKDFNNEADTPDNFQSRRPNTSFCFLDIRSPGLGDTAMYLCATSRGGALFRPQHFGDGTRLSIL.

This clonotype was seen a single time. This chain links TRBV5-1 with TRBJ2-1; 7 nucleotides agree with TRBD2. V shed 6 bases and J 4 bases; nucleotides not matched to a gene: 19. Per germline, CDR1 SGHRS and CDR2 YFSETQ. The CDR3 spans 18 residues. The CDR3 sequence: CASKSSTSGGGAYNEQFF. CDR3 nucleotide sequence: TGCGCCAGCAAGTCATCTACCAGCGGCGGGGGTGCTTACAATGAGCAGTTCTTC.

About this clonotype itself: This may arise from a read error, as a much more abundant clone is one base away. The conserved phenylalanine or tryptophan is not found at the CDR3 terminus, so this likely reflects a read error. The chain couples TRBV10-3 to TRBJ2-2; 7 bases are a match to TRBD2. V shed 11 bases, J shed 0 bases, and the junction held 9 bases outside the gene matches. Per the germline V gene, CDR1 is ENHRY and CDR2 is SYGVKD. The CDR3 spans 15 residues. The CDR3 bases are TGTGCCGCACTAGCGAGAGGACCGAACACCGGGGAGCTGTTTCTT. Its translation is CAALARGPNTGELFL.

Many counts were recorded for this clonotype. V and J are TRBV18 and TRBJ2-7; 9 bases are shared with TRBD1. J gave up 3 bases and V 3 bases, and 6 bases lay outside the gene matches. The germline V gene has CDR1 KGHSH and CDR2 LQKENI. This CDR3 is built from 15 residues. CDR3 amino acids: CASSPRGQGDYEQYF. CDR3 bases: TGTGCCAGCTCACCTAGGGGACAGGGAGACTACGAGCAGTACTTC.

This clonotype was recorded at least ten times. This sequence joins TRBV6-4 and TRBJ2-7; tentative D call: TRBD1 (6 bases). CDR1 is MRHNA and CDR2 is SNTAGT in the germline V gene. CDR3 size: 13 residues. The V end lost 5 bases, the J end lost 2 bases, and 10 bases lay between the germline ends. The chain's CDR3 is CASSTDRPYEQYF. DNA of the CDR3: TGTGCCAGCAGTACGGACAGACCCTACGAGCAGTACTTC.

Worth noting for this clonotype: Just one base apart from a much larger clone, this may be a read error. The J gene is TRBJ1-3, the V gene TRBV6-2 or TRBV6-3, with a possible D match to TRBD1 (5 bases). The CDR3 extends over 14 amino acids. With 10 bases removed from V and 0 bases from J, the gap between germline ends came to 13 bases. The germline CDR1 and CDR2 sequences are MNHEY and SVGEGT. CDR3 in amino acids: CATSDRSSGNTIYF. Written as DNA, the CDR3 is TGTGCCACTAGCGACAGATCCTCTGGAAACACCATATATTTT.

In this sample, this clonotype turned up a few times. V usage is TRBV11-3 and J usage is TRBJ2-5; the D gene is possibly TRBD1 (6 bases). This CDR3 is built from 15 residues. Between the trimmed V and J ends, which lost 10 bases and 3 bases, there was a span of 21 bases. CDR1 SGHNT and CDR2 YENEEA come from the germline V gene. CDR3 residues: CATNNNRAAKETQYF. CDR3 nucleotides: TGTGCCACTAACAACAACAGGGCGGCTAAAGAGACCCAGTACTTC.

Of note for this clonotype: A single base separates this from a much larger clone, so it may be a read error. The rearrangement joins TRBV25-1 to TRBJ2-3, with TRBD2 matching 7 bases. CDR3 length: 16 amino acids. With V trimmed by 6 bases and J by 3 bases, 12 bases remained unmatched. From germline, CDR1 is MGHDK and CDR2 SYGVNS. CDR3 protein: CASSAFGGVRTDTQYF. CDR3 DNA sequence: TGTGCCAGCAGCGCTTTTGGGGGGGTCCGGACAGATACGCAGTATTTT. The complete variable domain, with remaining parts taken from reference TRBV25-1 and TRBJ2-3, reads EADIYQTPRYLVIGTGKKITLECSQTMGHDKMYWYQQDPGMELHLIHYSYGVNSTEKGDLSSESTVSRIRTEHFPLTLESARPSHTSQYLCASSAFGGVRTDTQYFGPGTRLTVL.